Below are 22 T cell receptor beta chains sequenced from a single sample in a study of cytomegalovirus exposure and HLA in healthy donors. The PCR was carried out with 60 Vbeta primers and 13 Jbeta primers. Sequencing was performed with immunoSEQ multiplex PCR; in TCRdb, only in-frame clones are kept and a portion is missing. The table lists some 130,000 clones, 60% to 75% of them singletons. What was sequenced was PBMCs. These receptors were taken from a human donor in good health.

V usage is TRBV18 and J usage is TRBJ2-7, with a tentative D call TRBD2 (6 bases). Germline V gives CDR1 KGHSH, CDR2 LQKENI. The CDR3 length is 13 residues. Trimming removed 6 bases from V and 3 bases from J, with 12 bases in between. CDR3 amino acids: CASSGGRSYEQYF. CDR3 DNA: TGTGCCAGCTCCGGGGGACGGAGCTACGAGCAGTACTTC.

The chain combines TRBV11-3 with TRBJ2-2; D perhaps matches TRBD2 (6 bases). This CDR3 has 13 amino acids. Germline V gene data show CDR1 as SGHNT and CDR2 as YENEEA. The V end lost 5 bases, the J end lost 6 bases, and 10 bases lay between the germline ends. CDR3 bases: TGTGCCAGCAGCCTATCGGGGGCCGGGGAGCTGTTTTTT. Its translation: CASSLSGAGELFF. Using reference TRBV11-3 and TRBJ2-2 for the parts outside the CDR3, the full variable domain is EAGVVQSPRYKIIEKKQPVAFWCNPISGHNTLYWYLQNLGQGPELLIRYENEEAVDDSQLPKDRFSAERLKGVDSTLKIQPAELGDSAVYLCASSLSGAGELFFGEGSRLTVL.

The chain carries TRBV19 and TRBJ2-1; TRBD1 matches 7 bases. The CDR3 sequence is 16 residues long. The V gene end was trimmed by 4 bases and the J gene end by 0 bases; junction bases not matched to a gene: 6. The germline V gene has CDR1 LNHDA and CDR2 SQIVND (reference sequence). The CDR3 DNA follows: TGTGCCAGTAGTAAATCCAGGGGGAACTCCTACAATGAGCAGTTCTTC. It is translated as CASSKSRGNSYNEQFF.

J is TRBJ2-7 and V is TRBV11-2; 7 positions agree with TRBD1. The V gene end was trimmed by 3 bases and the J gene end by 6 bases; junction bases not matched to a gene: 8. The germline V gene encodes CDR1 SGHAT and CDR2 FQNNGV. This CDR3 is 14 amino acids long. As DNA, the CDR3 is TGTGCCAGCAGCTTCGACAGGGACCTCGCCGAGCAGTACTTC. Protein: CASSFDRDLAEQYF.

This clone has only one observation. The chain is built from TRBV5-8 and TRBJ1-3, with 9 bases that match TRBD1. The germline V gene encodes CDR1 SGHTS and CDR2 YDEGEE. The CDR3 runs to 17 residues. J gave up 2 bases and V 7 bases, and 13 bases lay outside the gene matches. The DNA of the CDR3 is TGTGCCAGCCTCCACCGGGACAGGGCTCTGACTGGAAACACCATATATTTT. Translating it yields CASLHRDRALTGNTIYF.

The rearrangement links TRBV5-4 to TRBJ2-1; TRBD2 might be the D (5 bases). Looked up from germline, CDR1 is SGHNT and CDR2 is YYREEE (reference sequence). V lost 0 bases to trimming and J lost 0 bases, with 13 bases between them. This CDR3 has 17 residues. The CDR3 spells CASSLALGAGSYNEQFF. In DNA form, the CDR3 reads TGTGCCAGCAGCTTGGCCTTAGGCGCGGGCTCCTACAATGAGCAGTTCTTC.

The chain has TRBV7-2 and TRBJ2-2; possibly TRBD2 for D (6 bases). The germline V gene has CDR1 SGHTA and CDR2 FQGNSA. The CDR3 is made up of 15 amino acids. The ends were cut back, 5 bases at V and 6 bases at J, with 16 bases in the middle. The CDR3, as DNA: TGTGCCAGCAGCCAGGAGGGAAGAGGCGCCGGGGAGCTGTTTTTT. Residues: CASSQEGRGAGELFF.

V gene TRBV28 combines with J gene TRBJ1-6; 7 bases are a match to TRBD1. There are 14 residues in the CDR3. Germline V CDR1 and CDR2: MDHEN, SYDVKM. J lost 10 bases, V lost 6 bases, and 9 bases had no gene match. The chain's CDR3 is CASSRWDRTSPLHF. DNA for the CDR3: TGTGCCAGCAGCCGCTGGGACAGAACCTCACCCCTCCACTTT. Filled out from reference TRBV28 and TRBJ1-6, the complete variable domain reads DVKVTQSSRYLVKRTGEKVFLECVQDMDHENMFWYRQDPGLGLRLIYFSYDVKMKEKGDIPEGYSVSREKKERFSLILESASTNQTSMYLCASSRWDRTSPLHFGNGTRLTVT.

This clone showed up just a few times. The chain links TRBV19 to TRBJ2-7; D is possibly TRBD2 (7 bases). The V gene's germline CDR1 is LNHDA and CDR2 SQIVND (reference sequence). The CDR3 sequence is 13 residues long. Trimming took off 8 bases at V and 6 bases at J, with 17 bases between the two ends. CDR3 sequence reads: CASSIGGGAEQYF. CDR3 bases: TGTGCCAGTTCCATTGGAGGGGGGGCCGAGCAGTACTTC.

In this sample, this clone turned up a few times. The rearrangement links TRBV6-4 to TRBJ2-7; 7 bases match TRBD1. The V gene end was trimmed by 7 bases and the J gene end by 0 bases; junction bases not matched to a gene: 3. CDR1 and CDR2 from the germline V gene are MRHNA and SNTAGT. The CDR3 length is 13 residues. In DNA form, the CDR3 reads TGTGCCAGCACCCGGGACAGCTCCTACGAGCAGTACTTC. This sequence encodes CASTRDSSYEQYF.

This chain uses TRBV5-4 with TRBJ1-1; D not certain. Trimming took off 1 base at V and 2 bases at J, with 6 bases between the two ends. This CDR3 region has 13 residues. The V gene's germline CDR1 is SGHNT and CDR2 YYREEE (reference sequence). The CDR3 coding sequence is TGTGCCAGCAGCTTGCGGGATAACACTGAAGCTTTCTTT. It specifies CASSLRDNTEAFF. The entire variable domain, with the rest obtained from reference TRBV5-4 and TRBJ1-1, is as follows: ETGVTQSPTHLIKTRGQQVTLRCSSQSGHNTVSWYQQALGQGPQFIFQYYREEENGRGNFPPRFSGLQFPNYSSELNVNALELDDSALYLCASSLRDNTEAFFGQGTRLTVV.

This clone was found a few times. The rearrangement uses TRBV28 and TRBJ2-2; TRBD1 agrees at 9 bases. The CDR3 has 16 amino acids. With V trimmed by 3 bases and J by 5 bases, 7 bases remained unmatched. In germline, CDR1 is MDHEN, CDR2 SYDVKM. The CDR3 protein is CASSLEGQGRTGELFF. CDR3 DNA: TGTGCCAGCAGTTTGGAGGGACAGGGTCGTACCGGGGAGCTGTTTTTT.

Regarding this clone: Sequence at one end of the junction differs from germline and may be a read error. The chain has TRBV7-7 and TRBJ2-7; 8 nucleotides line up with TRBD1. The CDR3 loop spans 13 amino acids. Looked up from germline, CDR1 is SSHAT and CDR2 is FNYEAQ (reference sequence). CDR3 bases: TGTGCTAGCAGCCTCGACAGGGGAAACGAGCAGTACTTC. Encoded protein: CASSLDRGNEQYF. The whole variable domain, filled in from reference TRBV7-7 and TRBJ2-7, reads GAGVSQSPRYKVTKRGQDVTLRCDPISSHATLYWYQQALGQGPEFLTYFNYEAQPDKSGLPSDRFSAERPEGSISTLTIQRTEQRDSAMYRCASSLDRGNEQYFGPGTRLTVT.

This chain connects TRBV19 to TRBJ2-7, with 9 bases identical to TRBD1. This CDR3 is built from 15 residues. Losses at the gene ends were 3 bases for V and 6 bases for J; bases not matched to a gene: 9. Germline values: CDR1 LNHDA, CDR2 SQIVND (reference sequence). The CDR3 nucleotides read TGTGCCAGTAGTATTGGGGACAGGGTTTTGAGCGAGCAGTACTTC. This encodes CASSIGDRVLSEQYF.

This clone was seen a handful of times. The chain carries TRBV6-5 and TRBJ1-1; perhaps TRBD1 as D (5 bases). The germline CDR1 and CDR2 sequences are MNHEY and SVGAGI. CDR3 length: 15 amino acids. The V end was cut by 6 bases, the J end by 7 bases, with 21 bases between. CDR3 protein: CASSPRAGGSGEAFF. DNA for the CDR3: TGTGCCAGCAGCCCGCGAGCGGGGGGGTCGGGTGAAGCTTTCTTT.

The chain recombines TRBV28 with TRBJ1-5; a possible D gene is TRBD1 (6 bases). This CDR3 is built from 15 residues. CDR1 and CDR2 (germline): MDHEN, SYDVKM. V lost 6 bases to trimming and J lost 5 bases, with 17 bases between them. DNA for the CDR3: TGTGCCAGCAGAACCCCACAGGGATCGGATCAGCCCCAGCATTTT. This encodes CASRTPQGSDQPQHF.

V is TRBV19 and J is TRBJ1-1; 10 nucleotides align to TRBD1. Germline CDR1 is LNHDA and CDR2 is SQIVND (reference sequence). The V segment lost 3 bases and the J segment 1 base; nucleotides outside the gene matches: 14. This CDR3 contains 19 residues. CDR3 nucleotides: TGTGCCAGTAGTATCCCCCCCCGACAGGGGGCTTTGGAGAACACTGAAGCTTTCTTT. It codes for CASSIPPRQGALENTEAFF.

The chain links TRBV28 to TRBJ2-1; 13 nucleotides match TRBD2. Germline V lookup: CDR1 MDHEN, CDR2 SYDVKM. This CDR3 comprises 18 residues. The trim removed 6 bases at V and 2 bases at J, leaving 10 bases unmatched. CDR3: CASSSGLAGVGTYNEQFF. The DNA of the CDR3 is TGTGCCAGCAGCTCAGGACTAGCGGGAGTAGGAACCTACAATGAGCAGTTCTTC.

This clone was recorded a few times. The chain employs TRBV29-1 and TRBJ2-7, with 8 bases that match TRBD2. Germline V gives CDR1 SQVTM, CDR2 ANQGSEA. After removal of 4 bases from V and 7 bases from J, the junction contained 9 bases not matched to a gene. CDR3 size: 13 residues. The CDR3 loop is CSVGKRETGEQYF. CDR3 coding DNA: TGCAGCGTTGGGAAGCGGGAGACGGGGGAGCAGTACTTC.

The chain combines TRBV15 with TRBJ2-3; 8 bases fit TRBD2. This CDR3 region has 13 residues. The V segment lost 8 bases and the J segment 5 bases; nucleotides outside the gene matches: 6. Germline loops: CDR1 LNHNV, CDR2 YYDKDF (reference sequence). The CDR3 is CATGASGGDTQYF. In nucleotides, the CDR3 is TGTGCCACCGGTGCCAGCGGGGGAGATACGCAGTATTTT.

This clone came up once. The chain uses TRBV4-1 and TRBJ1-1; possible D gene TRBD1, 6 bases. Germline loops: CDR1 MGHRA, CDR2 YSYEKL. This CDR3 is 15 amino acids long. V lost 0 bases and J lost 4, with 12 bases in between. CDR3 amino acids: CASSQEMSGATEAFF. In DNA, the CDR3 is TGCGCCAGCAGCCAAGAAATGTCAGGGGCCACTGAAGCTTTCTTT.

This chain uses TRBV15 with TRBJ2-6; D may be TRBD2 (6 bases). Germline V gives CDR1 LNHNV, CDR2 YYDKDF (reference sequence). V was clipped by 5 bases and J by 0 bases, with 8 bases between them. This CDR3 is 15 amino acids long. The CDR3 here is CATSPGSSGANVLTF. The CDR3 DNA follows: TGTGCCACCAGCCCCGGGAGCTCTGGGGCCAACGTCCTGACTTTC. The whole variable domain, filled in from reference TRBV15 and TRBJ2-6, reads DAMVIQNPRYQVTQFGKPVTLSCSQTLNHNVMYWYQQKSSQAPKLLFHYYDKDFNNEADTPDNFQSRRPNTSFCFLDIRSPGLGDTAMYLCATSPGSSGANVLTFGAGSRLTVL.